The 15 T cell receptor beta chains presented below share a single source sample, sequenced in a study of T-cell reconstitution after alpha-beta-depleted transplantation in children. Molecular barcoding with unique molecular identifiers was used for the TCRbeta library. TCRdb independently ran MiXCR on the PCR reads; one entry per CDR3 protein. The table lists around 680,000 distinct CDR3 sequences, roughly 17% of them singletons, with 1.1% in the top ten. The specimen was PBMCs from the stem cell graft donor, collected from the stem cell graft. These receptors came from a human donor who donated a stem cell graft to a child with acute myeloid leukemia.

This clonotype was seen a few times. The chain uses TRBV12-3 or TRBV12-4 and TRBJ2-1, with D perhaps TRBD1 (6 bases). V lost 7 bases and J 9 bases, leaving 19 bases between the germline ends. This CDR3 has 14 residues. The CDR3 protein is CASMTHLGAGEQFF. The CDR3 DNA reads TGTGCCAGCATGACCCATCTGGGGGCGGGTGAGCAGTTCTTC.

V usage is TRBV10-3 and J usage is TRBJ1-2, with D perhaps TRBD1 (6 bases). Germline loops: CDR1 ENHRY, CDR2 SYGVKD. The CDR3 consists of 15 residues. Deletions cut 8 bases from V and 0 bases from J, with 16 bases between. CDR3 nucleotide sequence: TGTGCCATCCGGCAGGGGACTAATCCTAACTATGGCTACACCTTC. As protein: CAIRQGTNPNYGYTF.

At least ten counts were recorded for this clonotype. V usage is TRBV20-1 and J usage is TRBJ2-5, with D perhaps TRBD1 (6 bases). This CDR3 region has 12 residues. Trimming took off 7 bases at V and 1 base at J, with 10 bases between the two ends. The germline gives CDR1 DFQATT, CDR2 SNEGSKA (reference sequence). The CDR3 DNA is TGCAGTGATCACAGGGTCCAAGAGACCCAGTACTTC. Amino acids: CSDHRVQETQYF.

The chain combines TRBV20-1 with TRBJ2-1; the match to TRBD2 covers 9 bases. V lost 5 bases, J lost 0 bases, and 20 bases stayed unmatched. Germline V gene sequence: CDR1 DFQATT, CDR2 SNEGSKA (reference sequence). There are 20 residues in the CDR3. CDR3 in amino acids: CSARPPAGTSSTSSYNEQFF. CDR3 coding DNA: TGCAGTGCTCGACCCCCAGCCGGGACTAGCTCGACTAGCTCCTACAATGAGCAGTTCTTC.

Only a few counts were recorded for this clonotype. This sequence joins TRBV9 and TRBJ2-7; 7 positions match TRBD1. The V gene's germline CDR1 is SGDLS and CDR2 YYNGEE. The CDR3 is 13 amino acids. Trimming took 4 bases from V and 4 from J; bases not matched to a gene: 5. The CDR3 nucleotides are TGTGCCAGCAGCCCAAGGGGGCAGTACGAGCAGTACTTC. This codes for CASSPRGQYEQYF. The entire variable domain, with the rest obtained from reference TRBV9 and TRBJ2-7, is as follows: DSGVTQTPKHLITATGQRVTLRCSPRSGDLSVYWYQQSLDQGLQFLIQYYNGEERAKGNILERFSAQQFPDLHSELNLSSLELGDSALYFCASSPRGQYEQYFGPGTRLTVT.

This clonotype occurred many times. The gene calls are TRBV20-1 and TRBJ2-5; 9 bases match TRBD2. CDR1 DFQATT and CDR2 SNEGSKA come from the germline V gene (reference sequence). CDR3 size: 13 residues. The J segment lost 5 bases and the V segment lost 6 bases, leaving 7 bases of the junction unmatched. The CDR3 DNA reads as TGCAGTGCCCGTAGCGGGGGCAAGGAGACCCAGTACTTC. This gives the protein CSARSGGKETQYF.

This clonotype came up once. The V call is TRBV6-6, the J call TRBJ1-2; D is ambiguous. Trimming took off 10 bases at V and 0 bases at J, with 9 bases between the two ends. CDR3 length: 12 residues. Per the germline V gene, CDR1 is MNHNY and CDR2 is SVGAGI (reference sequence). The CDR3 is CAILLANYGYTF. Here the CDR3 DNA reads TGTGCCATCCTTTTAGCTAACTATGGCTACACCTTC.

The V call is TRBV10-3, the J call TRBJ2-5, with D uncertain. The germline V and J ends were trimmed by 2 bases and 5 bases, with 6 bases remaining between them. From germline, CDR1 is ENHRY and CDR2 SYGVKD. CDR3 length: 12 amino acids. This CDR3 is CAISEIGETQYF. The CDR3 DNA reads as TGTGCCATCAGTGAGATCGGCGAGACCCAGTACTTC.

This clonotype was picked up many times. The V and J genes are TRBV6-5 and TRBJ2-3; D possibly corresponds to TRBD1 (6 bases). The V end lost 0 bases, the J end lost 2 bases, and 9 bases lay between the germline ends. CDR1 and CDR2 from the germline V gene are MNHEY and SVGAGI. The CDR3 totals 15 residues. In nucleotides, the CDR3 is TGTGCCAGCAGTTACTCGAGGGGGTACACAGATACGCAGTATTTT. As protein: CASSYSRGYTDTQYF.

In this sample, this clonotype turned up many times. The V gene is TRBV7-2, the J gene TRBJ1-5; 9 bases are a match to TRBD1. The CDR3 spans 16 residues. The V segment lost 3 bases and the J segment 0 bases; nucleotides outside the gene matches: 3. Looked up from germline, CDR1 is SGHTA and CDR2 is FQGNSA. CDR3 in amino acids: CASSLTGGFSNQPQHF. CDR3 sequence (DNA): TGTGCCAGCAGCTTGACAGGGGGGTTTAGCAATCAGCCCCAGCATTTT.

This clonotype was seen many times. This rearrangement joins TRBV15 to TRBJ1-1; a possible D gene is TRBD1 (5 bases). Germline assignment: CDR1 LNHNV and CDR2 YYDKDF (reference sequence). The CDR3 loop spans 15 amino acids. V was clipped by 0 bases and J by 7 bases, with 15 bases between them. The CDR3 protein is CATSRDWGSRFEAFF. In DNA, the CDR3 is TGTGCCACCAGCAGAGATTGGGGCAGCCGTTTTGAAGCTTTCTTT.

This clonotype was observed at least ten times. The chain combines TRBV19 with TRBJ2-2, with D perhaps TRBD1 (5 bases). The CDR3 is made up of 13 amino acids. V was clipped by 5 bases and J by 5 bases, with 9 bases between them. The germline gives CDR1 LNHDA, CDR2 SQIVND (reference sequence). For the CDR3, the DNA is TGTGCCAGTAGTGTACAGGTGACCGGGGAGCTGTTTTTT. Protein: CASSVQVTGELFF.

This clonotype appeared many times. This sequence joins TRBV5-1 and TRBJ2-2, with no clear D. Trimming removed 2 bases at V and 7 bases at J, with 9 bases between. Germline loops: CDR1 SGHRS, CDR2 YFSETQ. The CDR3 is 13 amino acids. Here the CDR3 reads CASSFTWDGELFF. CDR3 bases: TGCGCCAGCAGCTTTACCTGGGACGGGGAGCTGTTTTTT.

This clonotype has a handful of counts. The rearrangement links TRBV2 to TRBJ2-3; 13 bases are a match to TRBD2. Germline-derived CDR1 and CDR2 are SNHLY and FYNNEI. The CDR3 consists of 16 residues. Unmatched junction bases numbered 5, after V lost 6 bases and J lost 2 bases. The CDR3, as DNA: TGTGCCAGCAGGGCGGGACTAGCGGGAACCACAGATACGCAGTATTTT. It encodes CASRAGLAGTTDTQYF.

The chain couples TRBV11-3 to TRBJ2-1, with a tentative D call TRBD2 (7 bases). V was trimmed by 0 bases and J by 1 base, leaving 13 bases between them. Per germline, CDR1 SGHNT and CDR2 YENEEA. The CDR3 is 17 residues long. CDR3 in amino acids: CASSLEGRGRSYNEQFF. The DNA of the CDR3 is TGTGCCAGCAGCTTAGAAGGGCGGGGGCGGTCCTACAATGAGCAGTTCTTC.